The 19 T cell receptor beta chains below were found in one sample sequenced in a study of T and B cells in COVID-19 patients. Blood genomic DNA input for TRB amplification was about 240-550 ng. TRB rearrangements were amplified by multiplex PCR with BIOMED2 TRB-A/B primers. TCRdb redid the calling of the multiplex PCR reads with MiXCR, one entry per CDR3 protein. In the table there are about 8,200 distinct CDR3 sequences, 40% of which are singletons. The material sequenced was blood. The receptors derive from a human donor who had recovered from COVID-19.

This clonotype was picked up a small number of times. V and J are TRBV30 and TRBJ2-7; 7 nucleotides line up with TRBD1. CDR1 GTSNPN and CDR2 SVGIG come from the germline V gene (reference sequence). V lost 3 bases and J lost 6; bases outside the gene matches: 11. The length of the CDR3 is 14 residues. In DNA form, the CDR3 reads TGTGCCTGGAGGGGACAGCCAACCGGGGTCGAGCAGTACTTC. It yields the protein CAWRGQPTGVEQYF.

The genes are TRBV6-5 and TRBJ2-2; D uncertain. Germline CDR1 reads MNHEY; CDR2 reads SVGAGI. The V end lost 5 bases, the J end lost 4 bases, and 14 bases lay between the germline ends. CDR3 length: 15 amino acids. The CDR3 loop reads CASSPLAPGTGELFF. The CDR3 coding sequence is TGTGCCAGCAGTCCACTCGCTCCCGGCACCGGGGAGCTGTTTTTT.

This clonotype was detected only once. The rearrangement joins TRBV6-5 to TRBJ2-5; TRBD2 agrees at 7 bases. Germline CDR1 MNHEY, CDR2 SVGAGI. V lost 6 bases to trimming and J lost 1 base; unmatched junction nucleotides: 11. The CDR3 covers 16 residues. CDR3 residues: CASSQWGGMIQETQYF. The CDR3 DNA reads as TGTGCCAGCAGCCAGTGGGGGGGGATGATCCAAGAGACCCAGTACTTC.

The CDR3 is CASSSRGVFTGELFF. The DNA for the CDR3 is TGTGCCAGCAGTTCGAGGGGGGTGTTTACCGGGGAGCTGTTTTTT. This chain uses TRBV27 with TRBJ2-2; D may match TRBD1 or TRBD2 (6 bases each). Per germline, CDR1 MNHEY and CDR2 SMNVEV (reference sequence). V dropped 4 bases and J dropped 5 bases, with 14 bases sitting between them. The CDR3 extends over 15 amino acids.

This clonotype was seen more than once but under ten times. The genes are TRBV5-6 and TRBJ2-3; no reliable D call. Germline lookup yields CDR1 SGHDT and CDR2 YYEEEE. The V end lost 1 base, the J end lost 1 base, and 7 bases lay between the germline ends. CDR3 length: 14 amino acids. The CDR3 DNA follows: TGTGCCAGCAGCTTGTACCTGCGCACAGATACGCAGTATTTT. As protein: CASSLYLRTDTQYF. Based on the CDR3 plus reference TRBV5-6 and TRBJ2-3, the full variable domain is DAGVTQSPTHLIKTRGQQVTLRCSPKSGHDTVSWYQQALGQGPQFIFQYYEEEERQRGNFPDRFSGHQFPNYSSELNVNALLLGDSALYLCASSLYLRTDTQYFGPGTRLTVL.

The rearrangement joins TRBV29-1 to TRBJ1-2; D not certain. V gave up 4 bases and J gave up 5 bases, with 14 bases separating them. Germline CDR1 is SQVTM and CDR2 is ANQGSEA. The CDR3 is 13 residues long. Here the CDR3 reads CSVGSAELYGYTF. CDR3 sequence (DNA): TGCAGCGTTGGCTCCGCAGAACTATATGGCTACACCTTC.

By share, this clonotype counts as medium-sized (0.01 to 0.1%). V gene TRBV19 combines with J gene TRBJ2-7; the D gene is possibly TRBD1 (6 bases). Germline CDR1 reads LNHDA; CDR2 reads SQIVND (reference sequence). The germline V and J ends were trimmed by 6 bases and 3 bases, with 15 bases remaining between them. The CDR3 has 14 residues. CDR3 loop: CASSSRDTVYEQYF. CDR3 DNA sequence: TGTGCCAGTAGCAGCCGGGACACCGTCTACGAGCAGTACTTC. Based on the CDR3 plus reference TRBV19 and TRBJ2-7, the full variable domain is DGGITQSPKYLFRKEGQNVTLSCEQNLNHDAMYWYRQDPGQGLRLIYYSQIVNDFQKGDIAEGYSVSREKKESFPLTVTSAQKNPTAFYLCASSSRDTVYEQYFGPGTRLTVT.

The chain couples TRBV7-9 to TRBJ2-3; D unresolved. Per the germline V gene, CDR1 is SEHNR and CDR2 is FQNEAQ (reference sequence). The length of the CDR3 is 15 residues. The V gene lost 0 bases and the J gene lost 0 bases, with 7 bases spanning the gap. The CDR3 DNA is TGTGCCAGCAGCTTAGCGGAGCTGAGCACAGATACGCAGTATTTT. Protein: CASSLAELSTDTQYF.

The rearrangement joins TRBV6-5 to TRBJ1-1; the D gene is possibly TRBD1 (6 bases). Trimming cost V 2 bases and J 10 bases, with 17 bases left between them. Per germline, CDR1 MNHEY and CDR2 SVGAGI. The CDR3 consists of 14 residues. The CDR3 nucleotides are TGTGCCAGCAGTTACGGTCAGGGGCTGATCGGAGCTTTCTTT. Amino acid sequence: CASSYGQGLIGAFF.

This clonotype turned up a few times. This chain uses TRBV19 with TRBJ2-4; maybe TRBD2 (6 bases). With 4 bases removed from V and 6 bases from J, the gap between germline ends came to 13 bases. Germline V gene sequence: CDR1 LNHDA, CDR2 SQIVND (reference sequence). CDR3 length equals 14 residues. Written as DNA, the CDR3 is TGTGCCAGTAGTACCAGCGGGCAGGGAAACATTCAGTACTTC. Translation gives CASSTSGQGNIQYF.

This clonotype is labeled as medium-sized. The gene calls are TRBV29-1 and TRBJ2-7, with D perhaps matching TRBD2 (6 bases). CDR1 and CDR2 from the germline V gene are SQVTM and ANQGSEA. This CDR3 is 11 amino acids long. V lost 7 bases and J 4 bases, leaving 11 bases between the germline ends. Here the CDR3 reads CSALAGYEQYF. CDR3 nucleotides: TGCAGCGCCTTGGCGGGGTACGAGCAGTACTTC.

Notes on this clonotype: Possible read error: a much larger clone is one base away. This chain connects TRBV11-1 to TRBJ2-4; tentatively, D is TRBD2 (7 bases). Germline CDR1 and CDR2: SGHAT and FQDESV (reference sequence). Trimming removed 5 bases at V and 8 bases at J, with 19 bases between. CDR3 length equals 15 residues. The CDR3 spells CASSPRGGVVYIQYF. The CDR3 region has the DNA TGTGCCAGCAGCCCTAGAGGGGGGGTGGTGTACATTCAGTACTTC.

This clonotype was counted a few times. The V and J genes are TRBV5-6 and TRBJ2-5; 8 positions agree with TRBD2. Germline V CDR1 and CDR2: SGHDT, YYEEEE. This CDR3 spans 16 amino acids. With V trimmed by 0 bases and J by 4 bases, 8 bases remained unmatched. The CDR3 is CASSLVAGGQGETQYF. The DNA for the CDR3 is TGTGCCAGCAGCTTGGTGGCGGGGGGCCAGGGAGAGACCCAGTACTTC.

The rearrangement uses TRBV29-1 and TRBJ2-5; D is undetermined. CDR3 size: 11 residues. Germline lookup yields CDR1 SQVTM and CDR2 ANQGSEA. Trimming stripped 5 bases from V and 5 bases from J, with 9 bases between. This chain's CDR3 is CSVLAIETQYF. Written as DNA, the CDR3 is TGCAGCGTTCTGGCGATTGAGACCCAGTACTTC. The variable domain in full, with the rest retrieved from reference TRBV29-1 and TRBJ2-5, is SAVISQKPSRDICQRGTSLTIQCQVDSQVTMMFWYRQQPGQSLTLIATANQGSEATYESGFVIDKFPISRPNLTFSTLTVSNMSPEDSSIYLCSVLAIETQYFGPGTRLLVL.

DNA for the CDR3: TGCGCCAGCAGCCCGATACTAGCGGGGGGGCGCAATGAGCAGTTCTTC. Its protein is CASSPILAGGRNEQFF. The rearrangement joins TRBV4-3 to TRBJ2-1; TRBD2 aligns across 13 bases. Germline lookup yields CDR1 LGHNA and CDR2 YSLEER. The CDR3 has 16 residues. V lost 4 bases and J lost 6; bases outside the gene matches: 6.

The chain carries TRBV6-2 or TRBV6-3 and TRBJ2-3; D perhaps matches TRBD1 (6 bases). Germline CDR1 reads MNHEY; CDR2 reads SVGEGT. Trimming took off 5 bases at V and 10 bases at J, with 10 bases between the two ends. CDR3 length: 11 residues. This chain's CDR3 is CASSPGHSQYF. CDR3 sequence (DNA): TGTGCCAGCAGTCCGGGACACTCGCAGTATTTT.

J is TRBJ2-5 and V is TRBV10-3; D tentatively reads TRBD1 or TRBD2 (5 bases each). The CDR3 is made up of 14 amino acids. The germline V and J ends were trimmed by 1 base and 4 bases, with 10 bases remaining between them. Germline V lookup: CDR1 ENHRY, CDR2 SYGVKD. CDR3: CAISEFPGPETQYF. For the CDR3, the DNA is TGTGCCATCAGTGAGTTCCCGGGACCAGAGACCCAGTACTTC.

The chain uses TRBV5-4 and TRBJ2-2, with D perhaps matching TRBD1 (6 bases). The CDR3 is 15 residues long. Germline loops: CDR1 SGHNT, CDR2 YYREEE (reference sequence). V gave up 7 bases and J gave up 1 base, with 14 bases separating them. The CDR3 bases are TGTGCCAGCTTAAACAGGGATAGGAACACCGGGGAGCTGTTTTTT. Translating gives CASLNRDRNTGELFF.

The chain combines TRBV6-1 with TRBJ2-7; D unclear. This CDR3 has 11 residues. The germline V and J ends were trimmed by 2 bases and 10 bases, with 9 bases remaining between them. Per the germline V gene, CDR1 is MNHNS and CDR2 is SASEGT. The CDR3 sequence is CASSELAAQYV. The CDR3 coding sequence is TGTGCCAGCAGTGAATTGGCAGCCCAGTACGTC.